Listed below are T cell receptor beta chains from one sample, sequenced in a study of neoadjuvant anti-PD-1 for oral cavity cancer. Assay: immunoSEQ multiplex PCR; the TCRdb copy retains only in-frame clones and omits some. The table shows around 17,000 clones, with about 70% occurring only once. The sample in question was PBMCs, obtained before nivolumab (anti-PD-1) treatment. The source is a person between 40 and 79 years old with oral cavity squamous cell carcinoma. Both conserved end residues are part of each CDR3. The D gene is left open where the match is weak. For some rows the clone size is stated as once, few or many, or as a class when expanded; others skip it.

TGTGCCAGCAGTTATACGACAGGCAACTATGGCTACACCTTC,CASSYTTGNYGYTF,TRBV5-6,few,TRBJ1-2,.
TGTGCCGAGGCAGGGTCCAATGAGCAGTTCTTC,CAEAGSNEQFF,TRBV7-9,few,TRBJ2-1,.
TGTGCCACCAGCATGCTCCTAGGGGAGACCCAGTACTTC,CATSMLLGETQYF,TRBV15,.,TRBJ2-5,.
TGTGCCTGGCGGAGCGGGAGGGCACCGGAGACCCAGTACTTC,CAWRSGRAPETQYF,TRBV30,.,TRBJ2-5,TRBD2
TGTGCCATCAGTGGGGGGGGCCAAGAGACCCAGTACTTC,CAISGGGQETQYF,TRBV10-3,.,TRBJ2-5,TRBD2
TGTGCCAGCAGCACAGGACACACCATATATTTT,CASSTGHTIYF,TRBV7-9,.,TRBJ1-3,.
TGTGCCAGCAGTGAAGCGGGACTCCGGGCGGGGGAGCTGTTTTTT,CASSEAGLRAGELFF,TRBV6-1,.,TRBJ2-2,.
TGTGCCAGCAGCTTGGAGCCAGGGGGCAACACCGGGGAGCTGTTTTTT,CASSLEPGGNTGELFF,TRBV5-4,.,TRBJ2-2,TRBD1
TGTGCCAGCAGCTTGGGCCAGCGGGAGGCCCTAGGCGGGGAGCTGTTTTTT,CASSLGQREALGGELFF,TRBV5-4,.,TRBJ2-2,TRBD2
TGTGCCAGCAGCTTGGGGACGGGGAACACTGAAGCTTTCTTT,CASSLGTGNTEAFF,TRBV5-6,.,TRBJ1-1,.
TGTGCCAGCAGCCGCCCCCAGGACAGGTTGGAGACCCAGTACTTC,CASSRPQDRLETQYF,TRBV5-6,.,TRBJ2-5,TRBD1
TGCGCCAGCAGCTTCGGGGGGCTAGGAGGGAGGGCCGAATTTAATGAGCAGTTCTTC,CASSFGGLGGRAEFNEQFF,TRBV5-1,.,TRBJ2-1,.
TGTGCCAGCAGCGGCGGGTGGAGCAGCGGGAGCTCCTACAATGAGCAGTTCTTC,CASSGGWSSGSSYNEQFF,TRBV7-6,.,TRBJ2-1,TRBD2
TGTGCCAGCTCAGCGGGGGGGTTCAATCAGCCCCAGCATTTT,CASSAGGFNQPQHF,TRBV18,few,TRBJ1-5,.
TGTGCCAGCAGCTTAGATGGAGGTACCTATGGCTACACCTTC,CASSLDGGTYGYTF,TRBV7-9,.,TRBJ1-2,.
TGTGCCAGTAGTTTAATTGAAGCGGGAAAGACCGGGGAGCTGTTTTTT,CASSLIEAGKTGELFF,TRBV19,.,TRBJ2-2,TRBD2
TGTGCCAGCAGCGTAGCCAGCGCCGACTATGGCTACACCTTC,CASSVASADYGYTF,TRBV9,.,TRBJ1-2,.
TGTGCCAGCAGCCCAAGGGCGGATTATGGCTACACCTTC,CASSPRADYGYTF,TRBV6-5,.,TRBJ1-2,.
TGTGCCAGCTCCCTGCTCAGCGGGACGGACTCCTACGAGCAGTACTTC,CASSLLSGTDSYEQYF,TRBV2,.,TRBJ2-7,TRBD2
TGTGCCAGCAGCTTAGTATTGGGGCAGGGGACCGGGGAGCTGTTTTTT,CASSLVLGQGTGELFF,TRBV11-2,.,TRBJ2-2,.
TGTGCCAGCAGCTCCGACAGGGACAACTATGGCTACACCTTC,CASSSDRDNYGYTF,TRBV7-8,few,TRBJ1-2,TRBD1
TGTGCCAGCAGCCTCGACAGGGGTGGAAACACCATATATTTT,CASSLDRGGNTIYF,TRBV13,.,TRBJ1-3,TRBD1
TGTGCCAGTAGTTGGTCTAGCGAAAATCGTGATACGCAGTATTTT,CASSWSSENRDTQYF,TRBV19,few,TRBJ2-3,.
TGTGCCAGTAGTAATACTTACCCGGGCTACGAGCAGTACTTC,CASSNTYPGYEQYF,TRBV19,.,TRBJ2-7,.
TGCGCCAGCCAGGGGGCAAGCAATCAGCCCCAGCATTTT,CASQGASNQPQHF,TRBV10-2,once,TRBJ1-5,TRBD1
TGTGCCAGCAGTGAGGCCCGGACAGGGGTTAATGAAAAACTGTTTTTT,CASSEARTGVNEKLFF,TRBV6-1,.,TRBJ1-4,TRBD1
TGTGCCAGCAGTGCCATGGGACTTTCTCAAGAGACCCAGTACTTC,CASSAMGLSQETQYF,TRBV2,.,TRBJ2-5,.
TGTGCCAGCAGTCAACTAGCGAGGGCCTACGAGCAGTACTTC,CASSQLARAYEQYF,TRBV6-5,.,TRBJ2-7,TRBD2
TGTGCCATCAGTGGGGGCAGTTCTTCCTACGAGCAGTACTTC,CAISGGSSSYEQYF,TRBV10-3,.,TRBJ2-7,.
TGTGCCAGCAGCTCACAGGGGTACACTGAAGCTTTCTTT,CASSSQGYTEAFF,TRBV7-9,.,TRBJ1-1,TRBD1
TGTGCAAGTCGCTTAGTGGAGATTTGGACAGGGACCACAGATACGCAGTATTTT,CASRLVEIWTGTTDTQYF,TRBV12-2,.,TRBJ2-3,.
TGTGCCAGCAGCACTTCCGGGACAGCACGGGTCGAGCAGTACTTC,CASSTSGTARVEQYF,TRBV11-2,once,TRBJ2-7,TRBD1
TGTGCCAGCAGCAAATCCAGGGGGAATGAGCAGTTCTTC,CASSKSRGNEQFF,TRBV7-3,.,TRBJ2-1,TRBD1
TGTGCCAGCAGCTTAGGGACAGGCCCCCAGCATTTT,CASSLGTGPQHF,TRBV7-9,.,TRBJ1-5,TRBD1
TGTGCCAGCAGTTACTCGTGGGACCTAAATTCCTACGAGCAGTACTTC,CASSYSWDLNSYEQYF,TRBV6-5,.,TRBJ2-7,.
TGTGCCAGCAGTTACTTCCAGGGGTTGGGAGGCTACACCTTC,CASSYFQGLGGYTF,TRBV6-5,.,TRBJ1-2,.
TGCAGCGTTGGAAGCCGACAGGGGGCGAACACTGAAGCTTTCTTT,CSVGSRQGANTEAFF,TRBV29-1,.,TRBJ1-1,TRBD1
TGTGCCAGCAGGACGGACCATCCCTACAATGAGCAGTTCTTC,CASRTDHPYNEQFF,TRBV28,few,TRBJ2-1,.
TGTGCCAGCAGCTTGGGATCTAGCGGGAGGTACAATGAGCAGTTCTTC,CASSLGSSGRYNEQFF,TRBV5-6,.,TRBJ2-1,TRBD2
TGTGCCAGTAGTAAGTCCATGGGATTGGAGCAGTACTTC,CASSKSMGLEQYF,TRBV19,.,TRBJ2-7,.
TGTGCCAGCAGCTCAACAGGGGGTCCGAGTCAAGAGACCCAGTACTTC,CASSSTGGPSQETQYF,TRBV5-5,.,TRBJ2-5,TRBD1
TGTGCCAGCAGTTTAATGGGACTAGCGGGAGGCGAGCAGTACTTC,CASSLMGLAGGEQYF,TRBV27,.,TRBJ2-7,TRBD2
TGCAGCGTGGCACCCGTTAGCGGGAGCTCCTACGAGCAGTACTTC,CSVAPVSGSSYEQYF,TRBV29-1,.,TRBJ2-7,TRBD2